This passage covers 18 T cell receptor beta chains from one sample sequenced in a study of blood T cell repertoires in COVID-19. Sequenced by immunoSEQ multiplex PCR; TCRdb stores in-frame clones only, minus some. The sample comprises 91,000 or so clones, just under 90% of which are singletons, and less than 20% rests with the top ten. The sample comprised peripheral blood. Source of these receptors: a human donor in a cohort sampled during active COVID-19.

The chain is built from TRBV3-1 (or the pseudogene TRBV3-2) and TRBJ2-4; D is unclear. Germline V gives CDR1 LGHDT, CDR2 YNNKEL (reference sequence). This CDR3 contains 14 residues. V was trimmed by 1 base and J by 0 bases, leaving 4 bases between them. The CDR3 DNA follows: TGTGCCAGCAGCCAAGGGCTAGCCAAAAACATTCAGTACTTC. Its protein is CASSQGLAKNIQYF.

This chain connects TRBV12-5 to TRBJ2-1, with TRBD2 matching 10 bases. This CDR3 has 18 amino acids. Trimming took 1 base from V and 4 from J; bases not matched to a gene: 10. In germline, CDR1 is LGHNT, CDR2 FRNRAP. Here the CDR3 reads CASGLGGLAGEYYNEQFF. The CDR3 DNA is TGTGCTAGTGGTTTGGGGGGGCTAGCGGGAGAGTATTACAATGAGCAGTTCTTC.

This chain links TRBV28 with TRBJ2-4; 7 nucleotides match TRBD2. The germline gives CDR1 MDHEN, CDR2 SYDVKM. V gave up 6 bases and J gave up 0 bases; unmatched junction bases: 8. The CDR3 is 16 amino acids. The CDR3 here is CASSLGGGLAKNIQYF. CDR3 in DNA: TGTGCCAGCAGCCTGGGGGGGGGTCTAGCCAAAAACATTCAGTACTTC.

The chain combines TRBV30 with TRBJ1-1, with unresolved D. This CDR3 spans 14 amino acids. V was shortened by 1 base and J by 2 bases, with 11 bases between the two germline ends. Germline CDR1 and CDR2: GTSNPN and SVGIG (reference sequence). The CDR3, as DNA: TGTGCCTGGAGTGCGGGTCTTTCCAACACTGAAGCTTTCTTT. Protein sequence: CAWSAGLSNTEAFF.

This clone appeared a single time. This chain joins TRBV7-8 and TRBJ2-7, with 12 bases aligning to TRBD2. Germline loops: CDR1 SGHVS, CDR2 FQNEAQ. The CDR3 extends over 15 amino acids. Trimming took 5 bases from V and 4 from J; bases not matched to a gene: 6. This CDR3 is CASSPTTSGRYEQYF. CDR3 nucleotides: TGTGCCAGCAGCCCTACGACTAGCGGGAGATACGAGCAGTACTTC. The full variable domain, with the rest looked up from reference TRBV7-8 and TRBJ2-7, is GAGVSQSPRYKVAKRGQDVALRCDPISGHVSLFWYQQALGQGPEFLTYFQNEAQLDKSGLPSDRFFAERPEGSVSTLKIQRTQQEDSAVYLCASSPTTSGRYEQYFGPGTRLTVT.

The chain links TRBV2 to TRBJ1-2; TRBD1 might be the D (5 bases). V shed 7 bases and J shed 7 bases, with 16 bases lying between them. The CDR3 spans 13 residues. From germline, CDR1 is SNHLY and CDR2 FYNNEI. CDR3 in amino acids: CASTSEGLGGYTF. In DNA, the CDR3 is TGTGCCAGCACCTCCGAGGGACTTGGTGGCTACACCTTC.

This clone was counted a single time. The V call is TRBV19, the J call TRBJ1-2; D is unclear. V shed 4 bases and J shed 4 bases, with 7 bases lying between them. The CDR3 is 12 residues long. Per the germline V gene, CDR1 is LNHDA and CDR2 is SQIVND (reference sequence). The CDR3 loop reads CASSTLSYGYTF. The CDR3 region has the DNA TGTGCCAGTAGTACGCTATCCTATGGCTACACCTTC. Supplemented by reference TRBV19 and TRBJ1-2, the full variable domain reads DGGITQSPKYLFRKEGQNVTLSCEQNLNHDAMYWYRQDPGQGLRLIYYSQIVNDFQKGDIAEGYSVSREKKESFPLTVTSAQKNPTAFYLCASSTLSYGYTFGSGTRLTVV.

For the CDR3, the DNA is TGTGCCAGCAGTTTTGCGGGGGCGCCTAACTATGGCTACACCTTC. It is translated as CASSFAGAPNYGYTF. The chain has TRBV27 and TRBJ1-2; tentative D call: TRBD1 (6 bases). Trimming took 3 bases from V and 0 from J, leaving 11 bases between them. CDR1 is MNHEY and CDR2 is SMNVEV in the germline V gene (reference sequence). The CDR3 spans 15 residues.

This chain connects TRBV29-1 to TRBJ2-7; 8 bases are a match to TRBD1. Germline CDR1 reads SQVTM; CDR2 reads ANQGSEA. The V segment lost 8 bases and the J segment 4 bases; nucleotides outside the gene matches: 13. This CDR3 is built from 14 residues. CDR3 sequence reads: CSISGQADFYEQYF. The CDR3 DNA sequence: TGCAGCATATCGGGACAGGCCGACTTTTACGAGCAGTACTTC.

The CDR3 loop reads CASSLNSPDSGANVLTF. The CDR3 DNA is TGTGCCAGCAGTTTGAACAGTCCCGACTCTGGGGCCAACGTCCTGACTTTC. The rearrangement uses TRBV27 and TRBJ2-6, with D hard to call. V lost 3 bases to trimming and J lost 0 bases, with 12 bases between them. There are 17 residues in the CDR3. Germline V gene sequence: CDR1 MNHEY, CDR2 SMNVEV (reference sequence).

This chain connects TRBV27 to TRBJ2-1; unclear D gene. Deletions cut 5 bases from V and 4 bases from J, with 12 bases between. The CDR3 is 14 amino acids. In germline, CDR1 is MNHEY, CDR2 SMNVEV (reference sequence). The CDR3 region is CASSQAALYNEQFF. CDR3 DNA: TGTGCCAGCAGTCAAGCTGCGTTATACAATGAGCAGTTCTTC.

This chain links TRBV7-9 with TRBJ2-1; tentatively, D is TRBD2 (5 bases). This CDR3 has 14 amino acids. CDR1 and CDR2 from the germline V gene are SEHNR and FQNEAQ (reference sequence). The V gene lost 0 bases and the J gene lost 5 bases, with 8 bases spanning the gap. The CDR3 DNA is TGTGCCAGCAGCTTAGCAGGAGCGGACAATGAGCAGTTCTTC. This encodes CASSLAGADNEQFF.

The CDR3: CASSVAGVGETQYF. DNA for the CDR3: TGTGCCAGCAGCGTAGCAGGGGTGGGGGAGACCCAGTACTTC. The rearrangement links TRBV9 to TRBJ2-5; a possible D gene is TRBD1 (6 bases). The V end was cut by 0 bases, the J end by 5 bases, with 11 bases between. This CDR3 contains 14 residues. Germline values: CDR1 SGDLS, CDR2 YYNGEE.

The chain recombines TRBV11-2 with TRBJ2-3; 13 bases line up with TRBD2. With 5 bases clipped from V and 3 bases from J, the junction kept 14 bases outside the gene matches. CDR3 length: 19 amino acids. Looked up from germline, CDR1 is SGHAT and CDR2 is FQNNGV. The CDR3 reads CASSPSVPGLAGRTDTQYF. The CDR3 DNA reads as TGTGCCAGCAGCCCCTCTGTCCCGGGACTAGCGGGGAGAACAGATACGCAGTATTTT. Full variable domain (remainder filled in from reference TRBV11-2 and TRBJ2-3): EAGVAQSPRYKIIEKRQSVAFWCNPISGHATLYWYQQILGQGPKLLIQFQNNGVVDDSQLPKDRFSAERLKGVDSTLKIQPAKLEDSAVYLCASSPSVPGLAGRTDTQYFGPGTRLTVL.

V and J are TRBV15 and TRBJ2-1, with D perhaps matching TRBD1 (6 bases). V was shortened by 6 bases and J by 4 bases, with 13 bases between the two germline ends. In germline, CDR1 is LNHNV, CDR2 YYDKDF (reference sequence). The CDR3 consists of 14 residues. For the CDR3, the DNA is TGTGCCACCAGGAGGGGGACGACTTACAATGAGCAGTTCTTC. It codes for CATRRGTTYNEQFF.

The J gene is TRBJ2-3, the V gene TRBV6-2 or TRBV6-3; TRBD2 might be the D (6 bases). The germline V gene encodes CDR1 MNHEY and CDR2 SVGEGT. The V and J ends lost 6 bases and 3 bases respectively, with 10 bases between them. This CDR3 is built from 13 residues. CDR3 loop: CASSPGSTDTQYF. The CDR3 DNA reads TGTGCCAGCAGCCCCGGGAGTACAGATACGCAGTATTTT.

A single count supports this clone. The J gene is TRBJ2-1, the V gene TRBV2, with 12 bases aligning to TRBD2. Germline CDR1 reads SNHLY; CDR2 reads FYNNEI. The CDR3 runs 16 residues. J was trimmed by 11 bases and V by 5 bases; bases with no gene match: 13. The CDR3 DNA follows: TGTGCCAGCAGTATTTCCGGGACTAGCGGGCCGCCTCAGCAGTTCTTC. Translating it yields CASSISGTSGPPQQFF.

V and J are TRBV3-1 (or the pseudogene TRBV3-2) and TRBJ2-1, with 12 bases that match TRBD2. The V gene end was trimmed by 2 bases and the J gene end by 4 bases; junction bases not matched to a gene: 0. Germline lookup yields CDR1 LGHDT and CDR2 YNNKEL (reference sequence). The CDR3 is 15 amino acids. CDR3 nucleotides: TGTGCCAGCAGCCAAACTAGCGGGGGGTACAATGAGCAGTTCTTC. Translation: CASSQTSGGYNEQFF.